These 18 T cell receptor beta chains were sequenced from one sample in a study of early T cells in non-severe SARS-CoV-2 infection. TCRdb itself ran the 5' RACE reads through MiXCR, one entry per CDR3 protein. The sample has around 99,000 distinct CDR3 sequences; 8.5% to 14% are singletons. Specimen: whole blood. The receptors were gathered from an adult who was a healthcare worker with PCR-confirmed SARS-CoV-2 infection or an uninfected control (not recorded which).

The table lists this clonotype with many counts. The CDR3 sequence is CATSDLAGDYNEQFF. The CDR3 region has the DNA TGTGCCACCAGTGATCTAGCGGGAGACTACAATGAGCAGTTCTTC. The chain recombines TRBV24-1 with TRBJ2-1; the match to TRBD2 covers 10 bases. The germline V gene has CDR1 KGHDR and CDR2 SFDVKD. CDR3 size: 15 residues. V trimming: 3 bases; J trimming: 3 bases; junction bases outside the gene matches: 1.

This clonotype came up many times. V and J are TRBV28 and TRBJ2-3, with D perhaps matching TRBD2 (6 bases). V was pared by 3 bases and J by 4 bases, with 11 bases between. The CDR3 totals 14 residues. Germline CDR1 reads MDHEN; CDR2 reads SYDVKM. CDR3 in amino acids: CASSFPGVADTQYF. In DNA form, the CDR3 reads TGTGCCAGCAGTTTCCCGGGAGTCGCAGATACGCAGTATTTT.

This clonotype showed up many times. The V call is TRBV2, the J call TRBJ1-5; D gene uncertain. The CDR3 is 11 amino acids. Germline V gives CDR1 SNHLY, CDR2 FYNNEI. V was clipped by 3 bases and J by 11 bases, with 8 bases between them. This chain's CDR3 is CASSEGGAQHF. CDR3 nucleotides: TGTGCCAGCAGTGAGGGTGGGGCCCAGCATTTT.

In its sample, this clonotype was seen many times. CDR3: CASSLRLAKNIQYF. DNA of the CDR3: TGTGCCAGCAGCCTTCGTTTAGCCAAAAACATTCAGTACTTC. The chain has TRBV7-2 and TRBJ2-4; no clear D gene. Trimming stripped 5 bases from V and 0 bases from J, with 8 bases between. Per the germline V gene, CDR1 is SGHTA and CDR2 is FQGNSA. The CDR3 is 14 residues long.

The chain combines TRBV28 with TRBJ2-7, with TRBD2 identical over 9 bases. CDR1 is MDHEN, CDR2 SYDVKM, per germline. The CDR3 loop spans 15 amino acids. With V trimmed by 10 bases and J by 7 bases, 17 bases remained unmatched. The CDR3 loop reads CATHRPGLASGEQYF. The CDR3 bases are TGTGCCACTCACAGACCGGGACTAGCCTCGGGGGAGCAGTACTTC.

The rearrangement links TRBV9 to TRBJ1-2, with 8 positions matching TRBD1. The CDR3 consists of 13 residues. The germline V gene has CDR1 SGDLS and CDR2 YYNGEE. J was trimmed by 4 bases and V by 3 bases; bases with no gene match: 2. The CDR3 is CASSADRAYGYTF. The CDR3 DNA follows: TGTGCCAGCAGCGCGGACAGGGCCTATGGCTACACCTTC.

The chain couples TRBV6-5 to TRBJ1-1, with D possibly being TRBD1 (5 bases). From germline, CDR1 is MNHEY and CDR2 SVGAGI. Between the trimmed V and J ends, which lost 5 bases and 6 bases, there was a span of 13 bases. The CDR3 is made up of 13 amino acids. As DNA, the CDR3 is TGTGCCAGCAGTACGATTAGGGGAGCTGAAGCTTTCTTT. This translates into CASSTIRGAEAFF.

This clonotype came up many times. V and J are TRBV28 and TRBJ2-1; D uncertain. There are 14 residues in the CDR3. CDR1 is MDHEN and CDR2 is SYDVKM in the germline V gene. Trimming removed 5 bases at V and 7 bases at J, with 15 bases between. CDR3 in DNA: TGTGCCAGCAGTAAGGTCTTCGGAAGGAATGAGCAGTTCTTC. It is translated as CASSKVFGRNEQFF.

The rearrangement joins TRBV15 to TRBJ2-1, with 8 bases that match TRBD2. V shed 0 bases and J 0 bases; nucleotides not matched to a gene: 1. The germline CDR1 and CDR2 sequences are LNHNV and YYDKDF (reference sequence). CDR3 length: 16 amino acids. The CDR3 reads CATSRESGSSYNEQFF. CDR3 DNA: TGTGCCACCAGCAGAGAGAGCGGGAGCTCCTACAATGAGCAGTTCTTC.

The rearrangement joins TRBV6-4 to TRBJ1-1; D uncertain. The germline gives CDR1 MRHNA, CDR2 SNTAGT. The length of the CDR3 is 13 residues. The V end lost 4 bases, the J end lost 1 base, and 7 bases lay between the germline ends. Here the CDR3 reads CASSANWNTEAFF. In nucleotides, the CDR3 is TGTGCCAGCAGTGCTAACTGGAACACTGAAGCTTTCTTT.

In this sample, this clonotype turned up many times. For the CDR3, the DNA is TGCGCCAGCAGTGAGCGGGTTAGCACAGATACGCAGTATTTT. Translating gives CASSERVSTDTQYF. The rearrangement links TRBV10-2 to TRBJ2-3; D call uncertain. The CDR3 is 14 amino acids. Trimming shortened V by 2 bases and J by 0 bases, and 6 bases separated the two germline ends. CDR1 is WSHSY, CDR2 SAAADI, per germline.

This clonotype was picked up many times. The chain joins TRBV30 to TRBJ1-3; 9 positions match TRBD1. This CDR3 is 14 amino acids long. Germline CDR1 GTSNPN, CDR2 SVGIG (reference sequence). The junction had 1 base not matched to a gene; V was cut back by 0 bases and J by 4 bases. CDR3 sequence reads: CAWSVGTGGNTIYF. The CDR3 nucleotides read TGTGCCTGGAGTGTGGGGACAGGGGGAAACACCATATATTTT.

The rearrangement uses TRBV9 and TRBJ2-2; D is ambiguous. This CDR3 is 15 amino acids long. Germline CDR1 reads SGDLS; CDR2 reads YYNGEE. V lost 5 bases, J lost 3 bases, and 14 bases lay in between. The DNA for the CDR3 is TGTGCCAGCAGTCGGTTTGGGGTACACACCGGGGAGCTGTTTTTT. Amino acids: CASSRFGVHTGELFF.

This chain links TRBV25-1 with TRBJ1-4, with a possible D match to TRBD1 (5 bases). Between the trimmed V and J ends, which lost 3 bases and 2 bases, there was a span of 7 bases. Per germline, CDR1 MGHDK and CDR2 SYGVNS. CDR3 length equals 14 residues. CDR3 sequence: CASSDRETNEKLFF. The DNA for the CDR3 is TGTGCCAGCAGTGACAGGGAGACTAATGAAAAACTGTTTTTT.

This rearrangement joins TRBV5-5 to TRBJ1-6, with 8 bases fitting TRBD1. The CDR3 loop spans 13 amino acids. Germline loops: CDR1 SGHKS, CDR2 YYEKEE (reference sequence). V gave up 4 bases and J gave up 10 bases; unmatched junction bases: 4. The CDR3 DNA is TGTGCCAGCAGCAGACAGGGGAACTCACCCCTCCACTTT. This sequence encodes CASSRQGNSPLHF.

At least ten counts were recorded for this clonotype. DNA for the CDR3: TGCAGTGCTAGAGATATAGCGGCTAGCACAGATACGCAGTATTTT. This translates into CSARDIAASTDTQYF. The chain employs TRBV20-1 and TRBJ2-3, with a possible D match to TRBD2 (6 bases). Germline V lookup: CDR1 DFQATT, CDR2 SNEGSKA (reference sequence). This CDR3 comprises 15 residues. V was shortened by 0 bases and J by 0 bases, with 10 bases between the two germline ends.

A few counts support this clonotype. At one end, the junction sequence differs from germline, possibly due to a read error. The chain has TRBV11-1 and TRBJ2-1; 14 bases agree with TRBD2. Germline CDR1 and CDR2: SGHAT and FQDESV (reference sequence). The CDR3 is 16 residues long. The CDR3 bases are TGTGCCAGCAGCTCCCCCACTTCGGGACTAGCGGGAGTCGTAGCCTTC. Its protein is CASSSPTSGLAGVVAF. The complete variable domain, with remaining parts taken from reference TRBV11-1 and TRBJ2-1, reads EAEVAQSPRYKITEKSQAVAFWCDPISGHATLYWYRQILGQGPELLVQFQDESVVDDSQLPKDRFSAERLKGVDSTLKIQPAELGDSAMYLCASSSPTSGLAGVVAFGPGTRLTVL.

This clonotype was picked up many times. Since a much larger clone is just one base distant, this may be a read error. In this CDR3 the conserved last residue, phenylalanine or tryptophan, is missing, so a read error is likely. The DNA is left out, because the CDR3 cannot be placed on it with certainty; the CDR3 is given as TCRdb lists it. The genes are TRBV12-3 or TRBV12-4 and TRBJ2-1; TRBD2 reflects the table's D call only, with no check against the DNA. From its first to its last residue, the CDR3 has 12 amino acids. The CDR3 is CASSPETSGTVS.